The present T cell receptor (beta chain) was sequenced within a study of regulatory T cells in long-lasting Graves disease (dated by TCRdb to the early 2020s). With respect to the entire study: In the newly diagnosed Graves' disease group, patients had been taking antithyroid drugs for less than 3 months. A total of 33 samples underwent TCR sequencing, from 13 patients with persistent Graves' disease and some 20 patients with newly diagnosed Graves' disease. The study took place in China and was registered as a clinical trial. Persistent Graves' disease patients were compared with newly diagnosed Graves' disease patients by peripheral blood TCR sequencing and RNA sequencing.

The sample's time point label, in plain terms: newly diagnosed GD, antithyroid drugs for less than 3 months. For both TCR sequencing and RNA sequencing, RNA was extracted from PBMCs in TRIzol. The diagnosis of Graves' disease was made according to American Thyroid Association guidelines. Patients for the study were recruited at an endocrinology department in Xi'an, China. Each patient gave approximately 10 milliliters of peripheral blood, collected in an EDTA anticoagulant tube. PBMCs were isolated by Ficoll Paque Plus density gradient separation without further T cell sorting. An Agilent 2100 Bioanalyzer and agarose gel were used to assess RNA quality, and a NanoDrop 2000 was used to measure RNA concentration. This clonotype has at least ten counts. Its antigen remains undetermined. No base quality information exists; no much larger clone differs at one position. From cysteine to phenylalanine, the CDR3 is 13 amino acids long. The only DNA kept is the CDR3, 39 bases in frame from the first base. Deletion took 5 bases off V and 1 base off J, with a span of 11 bases between the germline ends. The germline V gene (reference sequence) specifies DFQATT as CDR1 and SNEGSKA as CDR2.

Receptor amplification or capture employed multiplex PCR. The listed sequencing device is Illumina HiSeq 4000. To build TCR beta libraries, CDR3 regions were amplified by Arm-PCR using iRepertoire HTBI primers. Before sequencing, the PCR products went through gel purification. Per the original workflow: Gene usage analysis of CDR3 amino acid clonotypes used the roughly 60 TRBV and about 14 TRBJ segments found across samples. Filtered high-quality paired reads were merged into contigs using COPE and FqMerger. BLAST was used to align contigs to IMGT TRBV, TRBD and TRBJ reference genes, with CDR3 defined following IMGT. Highly expanded clones were defined as clonotypes with a frequency above 0.1%. Repertoire diversity was measured by Shannon entropy, and V-J evenness by the Gini coefficient. A clonotype found in more than one individual was treated as public. The public reads were reprocessed in TCRdb via fastp at Q25 and MiXCR, keeping in-frame beta chains. Each entry is one CDR3 protein sequence, shown with its most common DNA and genes. The V and J calls, along with clone size, are taken from TCRdb and not from the paper's own processing. The table for this sample lists under 250,000 distinct CDR3 sequences; around 20% of them were counted only once. 11% to 15% of the sample comes from the top ten.

What the authors observed across the whole study: A larger number of public clonotypes was shared among persistent patients (approximately 2,600) than among newly diagnosed patients (around 890). Sequencing and analysis were restricted to the TCR beta chain. Lower TCR Shannon entropy and fewer highly expanded clones were observed in persistent Graves' disease patients than in newly diagnosed patients, which suggested clonal expansion. TRBV28, TRBJ1-2 and TRBJ2-5 were preferentially used in persistent disease, while TRBV20-1 and TRBJ2-1 were favored in newly diagnosed disease. As a limitation, the authors acknowledged that the small sample size may reduce accuracy. Peripheral blood alone was examined, since thyroid tissue, which constituted the primary lesion, could not be accessed.

Recombination joined TRBV20-1 with TRBJ1-1, and the D gene may be TRBD1, 6 bases matching. The receptor's source is a female donor with Graves disease. The sequencing here drew on peripheral blood mononuclear cells (PBMCs), taken at new diagnosis, from a patient treated with antithyroid drugs. The bases read TGCAGTGCTTATAGGACAGAGAACACTGAAGCTTTCTTT. It encodes CSAYRTENTEAFF.